This T cell receptor beta chain was recovered during a study of cytomegalovirus exposure and HLA in healthy donors. Study-level background: Falling in the Caucasian-associated ancestry cluster were about four fifths of under 450 genotyped donors. Study findings and constraints: Reportedly, a later analysis found an Asian-associated ancestry cluster had fewer N-insertions than the roughly 670-donor mean. Rarity characterized most TCR sequences, yet some public TCRs appeared in many donors. As a later analysis revealed, the rate of TCR association differed by HLA locus, with DRB1 most and HLA-C fewest.

Notes on this clone: No antigen is known for it.

PCR used 60 Vbeta primers and 13 Jbeta primers. Generated by immunoSEQ multiplex PCR, the TCRdb table keeps only in-frame clones and is missing some. In the table there are around 150,000 clones, 80% of which are singletons. The V segment lost 5 bases and the J segment 9 bases; nucleotides outside the gene matches: 8. Germline CDR1 WNHNN, CDR2 SYGVQD (reference sequence). The CDR3 extends over 15 amino acids. The chain links TRBV10-1 to TRBJ2-1, with 12 bases fitting TRBD2. The source material was PBMCs. The TCR was taken from a man younger than 45 in good health and CMV-seronegative. The CDR3 loop is CASSHLAGGFGEQFF. The CDR3 bases are TGCGCCAGCAGTCATCTAGCGGGAGGGTTTGGTGAGCAGTTCTTC.